This entry lists 26 T cell receptor beta chains sequenced from one sample in a study of cytomegalovirus exposure and HLA in healthy donors. 60 Vbeta and 13 Jbeta primers were used in PCR. Only in-frame clones appear in the TCRdb table, and some are missing; sequencing was by immunoSEQ multiplex PCR. The sample consists of about 140,000 clones, 78% of them appearing once. Sequenced material: PBMCs. The receptors were sampled from a male donor in good health and CMV-seronegative.

This rearrangement joins TRBV2 to TRBJ1-1, with TRBD1 matching 7 bases. The V gene's germline CDR1 is SNHLY and CDR2 FYNNEI. V lost 8 bases, J lost 10 bases, and 13 bases stayed unmatched. This CDR3 has 13 amino acids. The CDR3 loop is CASREEGAGGAFF. Written as DNA, the CDR3 is TGTGCCAGCCGAGAGGAGGGGGCAGGGGGAGCTTTCTTT.

The chain links TRBV5-1 to TRBJ1-1, with TRBD1 matching 10 bases. V trimming: 4 bases; J trimming: 5 bases; junction bases outside the gene matches: 5. Germline assignment: CDR1 SGHRS and CDR2 YFSETQ. The CDR3 length is 14 residues. The CDR3 loop reads CASSPGTGATEAFF. The DNA of the CDR3 is TGCGCCAGCAGCCCAGGGACAGGGGCTACTGAAGCTTTCTTT.

This clone was seen only a few times. J is TRBJ1-1 and V is TRBV11-2, with D unclear. V lost 5 bases and J 1 base, leaving 8 bases between the germline ends. The CDR3 covers 13 residues. Germline CDR1 reads SGHAT; CDR2 reads FQNNGV. In DNA, the CDR3 is TGTGCCAGCAGCAATGGCAGGAACACTGAAGCTTTCTTT. This translates into CASSNGRNTEAFF.

In this sample, this clone turned up a few times. The V gene is TRBV4-2, the J gene TRBJ1-3, with a weak D call TRBD1 (5 bases). Germline V gene sequence: CDR1 LGHNA, CDR2 YNFKEQ. Between the trimmed V and J ends, which lost 2 bases and 0 bases, there was a span of 8 bases. This CDR3 has 15 residues. CDR3 sequence reads: CASSQLQGSGNTIYF. For the CDR3, the DNA is TGTGCCAGCAGCCAACTGCAGGGCTCTGGAAACACCATATATTTT.

The gene calls are TRBV7-2 and TRBJ1-1; a possible D gene is TRBD1 (5 bases). Germline CDR1 is SGHTA and CDR2 is FQGNSA. The CDR3 has 13 residues. V lost 2 bases and J lost 7, with 11 bases in between. For the CDR3, the DNA is TGTGCCAGCAGCTTAAAGGGGCGCTTTGAAGCTTTCTTT. Its translation is CASSLKGRFEAFF.

The chain recombines TRBV5-1 with TRBJ1-2, with 7 positions matching TRBD1. The CDR3 runs 14 residues. V shed 3 bases and J 1 base; nucleotides not matched to a gene: 3. Looked up from germline, CDR1 is SGHRS and CDR2 is YFSETQ. CDR3 region: CASSSTGFNYGYTF. CDR3 nucleotide sequence: TGCGCCAGCAGCTCGACAGGGTTTAACTATGGCTACACCTTC.

The V and J genes are TRBV7-8 and TRBJ2-7, with 13 bases lining up with TRBD2. The CDR3 has 16 amino acids. Looked up from germline, CDR1 is SGHVS and CDR2 is FQNEAQ. V lost 6 bases, J lost 1 base, and 6 bases stayed unmatched. DNA of the CDR3: TGTGCCAGCAGTCGGACTAGCGGGAGTATATCCTACGAGCAGTACTTC. It yields the protein CASSRTSGSISYEQYF.

This clone was seen more than once but under ten times. J is TRBJ1-1 and V is TRBV30; a possible D gene is TRBD1 (5 bases). V gave up 4 bases and J gave up 7 bases, with 16 bases separating them. Germline CDR1 is GTSNPN and CDR2 is SVGIG (reference sequence). The CDR3 spans 13 residues. The CDR3 DNA follows: TGTGCCTGGACTGACGGAGGGGCGGTTGAAGCTTTCTTT. The encoded protein is CAWTDGGAVEAFF. Full variable domain (remainder filled in from reference TRBV30 and TRBJ1-1): SQTIHQWPATLVQPVGSPLSLECTVEGTSNPNLYWYRQAAGRGLQLLFYSVGIGQISSEVPQNLSASRPQDRQFILSSKKLLLSDSGFYLCAWTDGGAVEAFFGQGTRLTVV.

The rearrangement joins TRBV10-3 to TRBJ2-7; 11 bases agree with TRBD1. The CDR3 is 16 amino acids. V lost 3 bases to trimming and J lost 4 bases; unmatched junction nucleotides: 8. Per the germline V gene, CDR1 is ENHRY and CDR2 is SYGVKD. The CDR3 region has the DNA TGTGCCATCAGTGAAGGGGACAGGGGGTCTCTATACGAGCAGTACTTC. This sequence encodes CAISEGDRGSLYEQYF.

The chain couples TRBV5-1 to TRBJ2-2; TRBD2 matches at 11 bases. This CDR3 has 16 amino acids. Germline V CDR1 and CDR2: SGHRS, YFSETQ. J lost 3 bases, V lost 4 bases, and 5 bases had no gene match. The CDR3 sequence is CASSPGTSGDTGELFF. The DNA for the CDR3 is TGCGCCAGCAGCCCGGGGACTAGCGGCGACACCGGGGAGCTGTTTTTT.

In its sample, this clone was seen a few times. V is TRBV20-1 and J is TRBJ1-1; TRBD1 matches at 7 bases. Germline CDR1 DFQATT, CDR2 SNEGSKA (reference sequence). Trimming cost V 6 bases and J 7 bases; bases outside gene matches: 5. This CDR3 is built from 11 residues. CDR3: CSAIRGSEAFF. For the CDR3, the DNA is TGCAGTGCCATCAGGGGGAGTGAAGCTTTCTTT.

The chain recombines TRBV7-9 with TRBJ1-2; no reliable D call. CDR1 is SEHNR, CDR2 FQNEAQ, per germline (reference sequence). Trimming removed 8 bases at V and 7 bases at J, with 17 bases between. CDR3 length: 13 residues. Here the CDR3 reads CASGLFIGGGYTF. CDR3 DNA: TGTGCCAGCGGCCTCTTTATTGGTGGTGGCTACACCTTC.

V is TRBV4-1 and J is TRBJ2-2; 7 bases are shared with TRBD1. There are 18 residues in the CDR3. V shed 3 bases and J 7 bases; nucleotides not matched to a gene: 17. Germline V gene lookup returns CDR1 MGHRA and CDR2 YSYEKL. CDR3 residues: CASSQRSGTEDGVGELFF. For the CDR3, the DNA is TGCGCCAGCAGCCAGCGTTCCGGGACAGAGGATGGGGTCGGGGAGCTGTTTTTT.

This clone was detected only a few times. The chain recombines TRBV9 with TRBJ2-7; no reliable D call. CDR1 and CDR2 from the germline V gene are SGDLS and YYNGEE. With 0 bases removed from V and 0 bases from J, the gap between germline ends came to 7 bases. This CDR3 has 14 amino acids. The CDR3 here is CASSVGLPSYEQYF. The CDR3 DNA sequence: TGTGCCAGCAGCGTAGGGCTTCCCTCCTACGAGCAGTACTTC.

The chain has TRBV4-2 and TRBJ1-5; 7 positions match TRBD1. The V gene end was trimmed by 1 base and the J gene end by 5 bases; junction bases not matched to a gene: 8. The germline V gene has CDR1 LGHNA and CDR2 YNFKEQ. CDR3 length: 16 residues. The CDR3 nucleotides are TGTGCCAGCAGCCAAGGACAGACAGGGATGGATCAGCCCCAGCATTTT. Its translation is CASSQGQTGMDQPQHF.

The rearrangement links TRBV10-2 to TRBJ1-1; TRBD1 matches at 8 bases. The V and J ends lost 5 bases and 4 bases, in that order; junction bases with no gene match: 3. Germline V gene data show CDR1 as WSHSY and CDR2 as SAAADI. There are 13 residues in the CDR3. The chain's CDR3 is CASSLQGATEAFF. The CDR3 DNA follows: TGCGCCAGCAGTCTGCAGGGGGCCACTGAAGCTTTCTTT.

This chain uses TRBV30 with TRBJ1-1, with no clear D. Germline values: CDR1 GTSNPN, CDR2 SVGIG (reference sequence). The CDR3 length is 9 residues. The V gene lost 8 bases and the J gene lost 11 bases, with 12 bases spanning the gap. CDR3 sequence: CAALPEAFF. CDR3 coding DNA: TGTGCCGCCCTCCCCGAGGCTTTCTTT.

The chain uses TRBV6-5 and TRBJ2-5, with D perhaps TRBD1 (6 bases). The DNA end is a closer match to TRBJ2-7, so the J assignment may be wrong. Germline values: CDR1 MNHEY, CDR2 SVGAGI. CDR3 size: 13 residues. CDR3 sequence: CASTQGISYEQYF. Written as DNA, the CDR3 is TGTGCCAGCACTCAGGGGATATCCTACGAGCAGTACTTC.

The chain uses TRBV5-1 and TRBJ1-2; D gene unclear. V was shortened by 4 bases and J by 4 bases, with 14 bases between the two germline ends. CDR3 length: 14 residues. Germline V gene sequence: CDR1 SGHRS, CDR2 YFSETQ. Here the CDR3 DNA reads TGCGCCAGCAGCATGTCGACCGAGGGCTATGGCTACACCTTC. Encoded protein: CASSMSTEGYGYTF.

The chain is built from TRBV19 and TRBJ2-6, with D possibly being TRBD1 (6 bases). Trimming pared 6 bases from V and 0 bases from J, leaving 9 bases between. The germline V gene has CDR1 LNHDA and CDR2 SQIVND (reference sequence). The CDR3 is 15 residues long. CDR3 DNA sequence: TGTGCCAGTAGGGACAGAAACTCTGGGGCCAACGTCCTGACTTTC. It is translated as CASRDRNSGANVLTF.

This chain joins TRBV7-8 and TRBJ2-7; D is perhaps TRBD2 (6 bases). This CDR3 contains 14 residues. Germline CDR1 is SGHVS and CDR2 is FQNEAQ. The V end lost 5 bases, the J end lost 0 bases, and 11 bases lay between the germline ends. The CDR3 DNA reads as TGTGCCAGCAGCGTCGGGACTTTCTCCTACGAGCAGTACTTC. Encoded protein: CASSVGTFSYEQYF.

As DNA, the CDR3 is TGTGCCTGCGCACCAGCTAGCGAGCAGTTCTTC. Its protein product is CACAPASEQFF. J is TRBJ2-1 and V is TRBV30, with D maybe TRBD2 (5 bases). The ends were cut back, 6 bases at V and 10 bases at J, with 13 bases in the middle. The CDR3 has 11 residues. CDR1 is GTSNPN and CDR2 is SVGIG in the germline V gene (reference sequence).

V gene TRBV4-1 combines with J gene TRBJ1-3; D is perhaps TRBD1 (5 bases). This CDR3 spans 16 amino acids. Trimming removed 6 bases at V and 0 bases at J, with 15 bases between. CDR1 and CDR2 (germline): MGHRA, YSYEKL. CDR3 bases: TGCGCCAGCAGACTTAACTTGGACAACTCTGGAAACACCATATATTTT. Translation gives CASRLNLDNSGNTIYF.

This clone appeared a single time. The chain links TRBV11-2 to TRBJ2-7; no clear D. In germline, CDR1 is SGHAT, CDR2 FQNNGV. The V gene lost 4 bases and the J gene lost 7 bases, with 11 bases spanning the gap. There are 12 residues in the CDR3. The CDR3 sequence: CASSYLGQEQYF. Here the CDR3 DNA reads TGTGCCAGCAGCTATCTTGGGCAAGAGCAGTACTTC.

V gene TRBV4-2 combines with J gene TRBJ2-1; D is perhaps TRBD1 (7 bases). This CDR3 comprises 16 residues. Trimming stripped 5 bases from V and 0 bases from J, with 14 bases between. The germline gives CDR1 LGHNA, CDR2 YNFKEQ. CDR3 sequence: CASSISGGGSYNEQFF. DNA of the CDR3: TGTGCCAGCAGCATCTCAGGGGGAGGCTCCTACAATGAGCAGTTCTTC.

The V call is TRBV5-5, the J call TRBJ2-5; no firm D call. Germline V gene data show CDR1 as SGHKS and CDR2 as YYEKEE (reference sequence). Between the trimmed V and J ends, which lost 0 bases and 3 bases, there was a span of 12 bases. The CDR3 consists of 15 residues. CDR3 residues: CASSLAFVTKETQYF. CDR3 in DNA: TGTGCCAGCAGCTTGGCTTTCGTGACAAAAGAGACCCAGTACTTC.